This T cell receptor beta chain comes out of a study of blood T cell repertoires in COVID-19 (dated by TCRdb to the early 2020s). For the wider study: Samples covering the acute and convalescent phases of COVID-19 were provided by collaborators in the United States, Italy and Spain. The prospective study material was composed of cDNA or gDNA derived from T cells, B-cell-depleted T cells, or PBMCs. Deeply sampled blood TCRbeta repertoires from subjects exposed to, actively infected with, or recovered from COVID-19 were included in the dataset. A freely available public database, intended as a resource for researchers studying the immune response to SARS-CoV-2, is where the repertoires were released. The samples were drawn from the first 160 participants of the ongoing ImmuneRACE study and from some 1,300 subjects provided by 6 global collaborators. Nearly every sample came with metadata listing a de-identified subject ID, COVID-19 status, age in years and sex. Where available, HLA class I and class II types were obtained from metadata supplied by the sample provider rather than from assay-based typing. The paper's findings and limits, for the study overall: How much clinical and demographic metadata was included differed by source and by participant, and the metadata was provided uncurated.

TCRbeta CDR3 regions were amplified from genomic DNA using the immunoSEQ Assay, a bias-controlled multiplex PCR. The paper's processing steps were these. Nucleated cell counts per sample were estimated from amplification of reference gene primers within the assay. To quantify the absolute abundance of each unique TCRbeta CDR3 rearrangement, sequence reads were collapsed and filtered. For each sample, productive Simpson clonality was calculated by taking the square root of Simpson's diversity index across productive rearrangements. TCRdb took this table from immuneACCESS and kept in-frame rearrangements with V and J called. Such tables lack part of the clones; where checked against another copy, unresolved V genes explain under half of the gap, and the rest is unexplained. V and J calls plus clone size are reproduced from that table; the DNA served to infer D and trimming. The table for this sample lists about 76,000 clones; 80% to 90% of them were counted only once. Jointly, the top ten make up 15% to 20% of the sample.

About this clone: This clone's antigen is unknown. Base qualities are not provided; no much larger clone lies one nucleotide away.

Reading the germline V gene gives CDR1 SQVTM and CDR2 ANQGSEA. Spanning cysteine to phenylalanine, the CDR3 consists of 15 amino acids. Left in the record is the CDR3 DNA by itself, 45 bases read in frame from the first base. V loses 3 bases at its end and J loses 3 bases; junction bases beyond the gene matches: 10. Each collaborating institution followed its own protocols to collect whole blood in K2EDTA tubes. For TCRbeta analysis, collaborators shipped samples in one of three forms: frozen whole blood, isolated PBMCs, or DNA extracted from either of those sample types. This TCR came from an older woman with acute or convalescent COVID-19. Recombination connected TRBV29-1 to TRBJ1-2, and TRBD1 aligns with 7 junction nucleotides. The specimen sequenced was peripheral blood. The bases read TGCAGCGTTGACAGCATGGGGACAGCGGACTATGGCTACACCTTC. Its protein reads: CSVDSMGTADYGYTF.